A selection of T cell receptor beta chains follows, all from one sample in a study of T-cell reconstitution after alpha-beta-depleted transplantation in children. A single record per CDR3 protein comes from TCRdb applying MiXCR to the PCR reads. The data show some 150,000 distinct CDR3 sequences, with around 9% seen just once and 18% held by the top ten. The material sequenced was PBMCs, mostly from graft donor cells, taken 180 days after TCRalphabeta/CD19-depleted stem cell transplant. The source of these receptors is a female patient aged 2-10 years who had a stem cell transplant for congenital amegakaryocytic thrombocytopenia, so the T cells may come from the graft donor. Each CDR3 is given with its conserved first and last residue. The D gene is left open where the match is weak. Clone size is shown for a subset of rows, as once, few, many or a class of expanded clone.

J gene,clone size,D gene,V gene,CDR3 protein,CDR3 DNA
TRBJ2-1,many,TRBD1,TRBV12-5,CASGLTSDRVEEQFF,TGTGCTAGTGGTTTGACCTCGGACAGGGTTGAGGAGCAGTTCTTC
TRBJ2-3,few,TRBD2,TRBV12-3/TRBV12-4,CASSPRLAGGPTQYF,TGTGCCAGCAGTCCTAGACTAGCGGGAGGGCCAACGCAGTATTTT
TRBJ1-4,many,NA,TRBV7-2,CASSLGATTNEKLFF,TGTGCCAGCAGCTTAGGGGCAACAACTAATGAAAAACTGTTTTTT
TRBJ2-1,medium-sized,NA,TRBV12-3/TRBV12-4,CASSPYRGNEQFF,TGTGCCAGCAGCCCTTATAGAGGAAATGAGCAGTTCTTC
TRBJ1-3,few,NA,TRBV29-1,CSVAPSGNTIYF,TGCAGCGTTGCCCCCTCTGGAAACACCATATATTTT
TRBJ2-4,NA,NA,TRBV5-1,CASSPGVLARIKNIQYF,TGCGCCAGCAGCCCGGGGGTTCTAGCGAGGATTAAAAACATTCAGTACTTC
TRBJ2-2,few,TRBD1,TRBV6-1,CASRPGQGAFHTGELFF,TGTGCCAGCAGGCCGGGACAGGGGGCCTTTCACACCGGGGAGCTGTTTTTT
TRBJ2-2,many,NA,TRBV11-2,CASSVAGLANTGELFF,TGTGCCAGCAGCGTAGCAGGGTTAGCGAACACCGGGGAGCTGTTTTTT
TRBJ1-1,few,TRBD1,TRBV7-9,CASSLPPYEGARSEAFF,TGTGCCAGCAGCTTACCTCCTTACGAGGGGGCGAGGTCTGAAGCTTTCTTT
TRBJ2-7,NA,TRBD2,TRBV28,CASSFEVAGVMSYEQYF,TGTGCCAGCAGTTTTGAAGTTGCGGGAGTCATGTCATACGAGCAGTACTTC
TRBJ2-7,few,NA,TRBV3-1,CASSQIPRGMVEQYF,TGTGCCAGCAGCCAAATACCCAGGGGCATGGTCGAGCAGTACTTC
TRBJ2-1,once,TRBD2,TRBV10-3,CAISESGLAGGSYNAQFF,TGTGCCATCAGTGAGTCGGGACTAGCGGGAGGCTCCTACAATGCGCAGTTCTTC
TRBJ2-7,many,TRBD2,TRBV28,CASRTSGSYEQYF,TGTGCCAGCAGGACTAGCGGGAGTTACGAGCAGTACTTC
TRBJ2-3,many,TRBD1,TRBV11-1,CASSTLPGQGKGYTDTQYF,TGTGCCAGCAGCACCCTCCCCGGACAGGGAAAGGGCTACACAGATACGCAGTATTTT
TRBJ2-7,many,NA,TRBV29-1,CSVVRTDTASYEQYF,TGCAGCGTTGTTCGTACGGACACCGCATCCTACGAGCAGTACTTC